The 22 T cell receptor beta chains below were found in one sample sequenced in a study of OX40 agonist ivuxolimab in advanced cancers. Repertoires were generated with immunoSEQ multiplex PCR, while TCRdb's copy carries only in-frame clones and drops some. The top ten clones hold around 0.28% of a sample with about 150,000 clones, 90% to 95% of them seen once. The specimen was CD4+ or CD8+ T cells sorted from blood, collected in a trial of the OX40 agonist ivuxolimab. Receptor source: an adult with an advanced solid tumor such as melanoma, head and neck, liver or kidney cancer.

Comments on this clone: Mismatch with germline at one junction end may stem from a read error. Other DNA sequences in the same sample also yield this CDR3. The rearrangement links TRBV19 to TRBJ1-2, with D uncertain. This CDR3 has 13 amino acids. Germline V CDR1 and CDR2: LNHDA, SQIVND (reference sequence). The chain's CDR3 is CASQVTPKDGYTF. CDR3 nucleotide sequence: TGTGCCAGTCAGGTAACCCCAAAGGATGGTTACACCTTC.

This clone was seen only a few times. The chain employs TRBV12-2 and TRBJ1-5; TRBD1, the table's D call, was not compared with the DNA. TRBV12-2 is a pseudogene locus. This CDR3 region has 13 residues. The CDR3 protein is CASRGPSNQPQHF. CDR3 coding DNA: TGTGCAAGTCGCGGGCCTAGCAATCAGCCCCAGCATTTT.

The chain has TRBV6-6 and TRBJ2-7; the D call may be TRBD1 or TRBD2 (5 bases each). V lost 6 bases, J lost 11 bases, and 20 bases lay in between. The germline CDR1 and CDR2 sequences are MNHNY and SVGAGI (reference sequence). This CDR3 spans 13 amino acids. The DNA of the CDR3 is TGTGCCAGCAGCGGGGTGGGGGTTGGGGATAAGTACTTC. Amino acids: CASSGVGVGDKYF.

The gene calls are TRBV4-1 and TRBJ2-3; maybe TRBD2 (5 bases). This CDR3 is 16 amino acids long. Germline V lookup: CDR1 MGHRA, CDR2 YSYEKL. Deletions cut 1 base from V and 4 bases from J, with 15 bases between. The CDR3 DNA is TGCGCCAGCAGCCAAGTGACGACCCACGGGGCAGATACGCAGTATTTT. As protein: CASSQVTTHGADTQYF.

The rearrangement uses TRBV7-2 and TRBJ2-3, with TRBD2 as a possible D gene (6 bases). This CDR3 contains 15 residues. Trimming shortened V by 4 bases and J by 2 bases, and 13 bases separated the two germline ends. Germline V lookup: CDR1 SGHTA, CDR2 FQGNSA. The CDR3 region is CASSSPAGSTDTQYF. As DNA, the CDR3 is TGTGCCAGCAGCTCTCCCGCGGGGTCCACAGATACGCAGTATTTT. Together with reference TRBV7-2 and TRBJ2-3, the CDR3 gives the full variable domain: GAGVSQSPSNKVTEKGKDVELRCDPISGHTALYWYRQSLGQGLEFLIYFQGNSAPDKSGLPSDRFSAERTGGSVSTLTIQRTQQEDSAVYLCASSSPAGSTDTQYFGPGTRLTVL.

The chain has TRBV10-3 and TRBJ1-2; D unresolved. V shed 0 bases and J shed 4 bases, with 9 bases lying between them. Germline CDR1 is ENHRY and CDR2 is SYGVKD. The CDR3 has 14 amino acids. DNA of the CDR3: TGTGCCATCAGTGAGTCGAACAGCCCCTATGGCTACACCTTC. Translation gives CAISESNSPYGYTF.

The CDR3 sequence is CASSFPGQGAPSGNTIYF. DNA for the CDR3: TGTGCCAGCAGCTTCCCCGGTCAGGGGGCTCCCTCTGGAAACACCATATATTTT. The chain uses TRBV7-8 and TRBJ1-3, with TRBD1 identical over 8 bases. Per the germline V gene, CDR1 is SGHVS and CDR2 is FQNEAQ. The CDR3 consists of 18 residues. V shed 3 bases and J 0 bases; nucleotides not matched to a gene: 10.

The chain recombines TRBV19 with TRBJ2-2; 7 bases map to TRBD1. The CDR3 contains 15 residues. J gave up 0 bases and V 6 bases, and 4 bases lay outside the gene matches. CDR1 and CDR2 from the germline V gene are LNHDA and SQIVND (reference sequence). For the CDR3, the DNA is TGTGCCAGTAGAACTGGGACAGCGAACACCGGGGAGCTGTTTTTT. Protein: CASRTGTANTGELFF.

The chain couples TRBV18 to TRBJ1-1, with D unresolved. The CDR3 extends over 15 amino acids. The ends were cut back, 8 bases at V and 1 base at J, with 17 bases in the middle. The V gene's germline CDR1 is KGHSH and CDR2 LQKENI. DNA for the CDR3: TGTGCCAGCAACGCTTTCGTCCAGGAGAACACTGAAGCTTTCTTT. This sequence encodes CASNAFVQENTEAFF.

J is TRBJ2-2 and V is TRBV11-2; 8 bases agree with TRBD1. J lost 1 base, V lost 4 bases, and 14 bases had no gene match. CDR1 SGHAT and CDR2 FQNNGV come from the germline V gene. This CDR3 region has 19 residues. The CDR3 region is CASSSIHQPGTGNTGELFF. CDR3 sequence (DNA): TGTGCCAGCAGCTCCATTCATCAACCCGGGACAGGGAACACCGGGGAGCTGTTTTTT.

This sequence joins TRBV7-2 and TRBJ2-7, with D possibly being TRBD1 or TRBD2 (5 bases each). The CDR3 has 15 residues. V lost 2 bases, J lost 2 bases, and 13 bases lay in between. Germline V CDR1 and CDR2: SGHTA, FQGNSA. This chain's CDR3 is CASSLRASGPYEQYF. In DNA, the CDR3 is TGTGCCAGCAGCTTACGGGCCTCGGGGCCCTACGAGCAGTACTTC.

J is TRBJ2-7 and V is TRBV4-3; TRBD2 matches 7 bases. The V gene's germline CDR1 is LGHNA and CDR2 YSLEER. The CDR3 totals 16 residues. Germline trimming cut 0 bases from V and 0 bases from J; bases unmatched to any gene: 5. In DNA form, the CDR3 reads TGCGCCAGCAGCCAAGAGAGCGGGGTGAGCTCCTACGAGCAGTACTTC. It translates to CASSQESGVSSYEQYF.

The chain is built from TRBV19 and TRBJ1-6; the D gene is possibly TRBD1 (6 bases). The CDR3 is made up of 16 amino acids. CDR1 and CDR2 (germline): LNHDA, SQIVND (reference sequence). V lost 3 bases and J lost 0, with 9 bases in between. The DNA for the CDR3 is TGTGCCAGTAGTATTCAGGGGAGCTCCTATAATTCACCCCTCCACTTT. It yields the protein CASSIQGSSYNSPLHF.

V and J are TRBV5-1 and TRBJ1-5; D remains ambiguous. The germline V gene has CDR1 SGHRS and CDR2 YFSETQ. Trimming removed 0 bases from V and 3 bases from J, with 4 bases in between. The CDR3 contains 13 residues. This CDR3 reads CASSLDNNQPQHF. CDR3 nucleotides: TGCGCCAGCAGCTTGGATAACAATCAGCCCCAGCATTTT.

J is TRBJ2-2 and V is TRBV5-1, with D hard to call. Germline V gives CDR1 SGHRS, CDR2 YFSETQ. V dropped 2 bases and J dropped 7 bases, with 6 bases sitting between them. CDR3 length equals 12 residues. CDR3 protein: CASSFLNGELFF. The CDR3 coding sequence is TGCGCCAGCAGCTTTCTTAACGGGGAGCTGTTTTTT.

The V and J genes are TRBV7-2 and TRBJ1-2; 10 nucleotides match TRBD1. The CDR3 is made up of 16 amino acids. Germline CDR1 is SGHTA and CDR2 is FQGNSA. V lost 4 bases to trimming and J lost 2 bases; unmatched junction nucleotides: 7. CDR3 protein: CASSSDRGFFNYGYTF. CDR3 in DNA: TGTGCCAGCAGCTCGGACAGGGGGTTTTTCAACTATGGCTACACCTTC.

The chain links TRBV27 to TRBJ1-5; possible D gene TRBD1, 5 bases. The CDR3 contains 15 residues. Between the trimmed V and J ends, which lost 4 bases and 4 bases, there was a span of 14 bases. CDR1 and CDR2 from the germline V gene are MNHEY and SMNVEV (reference sequence). CDR3 DNA sequence: TGTGCCAGCAGTTGGCAGGGTCTCTCAAATCAGCCCCAGCATTTT. It encodes CASSWQGLSNQPQHF.

J is TRBJ1-1 and V is TRBV4-3, with TRBD1 identical over 12 bases. The CDR3 extends over 18 amino acids. Germline lookup yields CDR1 LGHNA and CDR2 YSLEER. Trimming took 1 base from V and 4 from J; bases not matched to a gene: 10. In nucleotides, the CDR3 is TGCGCCAGCAGCCAAGGGCCCGGGACAGGGGGCCCGGGCACTGAAGCTTTCTTT. Its translation is CASSQGPGTGGPGTEAFF.

The chain recombines TRBV20-1 with TRBJ1-4; D is ambiguous. Between the trimmed V and J ends, which lost 5 bases and 7 bases, there was a span of 8 bases. Germline loops: CDR1 DFQATT, CDR2 SNEGSKA (reference sequence). The CDR3 sequence is 11 residues long. The CDR3 here is CSAAGPEKLFF. CDR3 coding DNA: TGCAGTGCTGCGGGCCCTGAAAAACTGTTTTTT.

This clone was observed a single time. This sequence joins TRBV19 and TRBJ2-7; TRBD1 aligns across 7 bases. The germline CDR1 and CDR2 sequences are LNHDA and SQIVND (reference sequence). The CDR3 runs to 14 residues. The V and J ends lost 6 bases and 4 bases, in that order; junction bases with no gene match: 9. CDR3 DNA sequence: TGTGCCAGTAGCACCGGGACAGAGAGATACGAGCAGTACTTC. Protein sequence: CASSTGTERYEQYF.

The CDR3 sequence is CASSLAGYSGNTIYF. Here the CDR3 DNA reads TGTGCCAGCAGCTTGGCAGGGTACTCTGGAAACACCATATATTTT. The chain joins TRBV7-8 to TRBJ1-3; maybe TRBD1 (5 bases). CDR1 SGHVS and CDR2 FQNEAQ come from the germline V gene. The CDR3 totals 15 residues. Trimming removed 3 bases from V and 0 bases from J, with 9 bases in between.

This chain connects TRBV6-1 to TRBJ1-2; 10 nucleotides align to TRBD1. V dropped 6 bases and J dropped 2; count of bases not matched to a gene: 3. This CDR3 has 14 amino acids. Germline V gene sequence: CDR1 MNHNS, CDR2 SASEGT. CDR3 DNA: TGTGCCAGCAGGACAGGGGGCGCGAACTATGGCTACACCTTC. Its protein product is CASRTGGANYGYTF.